The 27 T cell receptor beta chains given below trace back to one sample, sequenced in a study of cytomegalovirus exposure and HLA in healthy donors. The PCR employed 60 Vbeta primers together with 13 Jbeta primers. Data came from immunoSEQ multiplex PCR; TCRdb stores just in-frame clones and leaves some out. The sample holds about 200,000 clones; around three quarters are singletons and the top ten take 15% to 17%. The sequenced sample was PBMCs. These receptors all come from a man aged 35 to 55 in good health and CMV-seronegative.

This clone was observed a few times. The V call is TRBV7-9, the J call TRBJ2-2; D not certain. Per germline, CDR1 SEHNR and CDR2 FQNEAQ (reference sequence). V was pared by 1 base and J by 10 bases, with 13 bases between. The CDR3 contains 14 residues. CDR3 sequence reads: CASSLGLRVPELFF. For the CDR3, the DNA is TGTGCCAGCAGCTTAGGCCTGAGAGTACCGGAGCTGTTTTTT. The variable domain in full, with the rest retrieved from reference TRBV7-9 and TRBJ2-2, is DTGVSQNPRHKITKRGQNVTFRCDPISEHNRLYWYRQTLGQGPEFLTYFQNEAQLEKSRLLSDRFSAERPKGSFSTLEIQRTEQGDSAMYLCASSLGLRVPELFFGEGSRLTVL.

This chain joins TRBV6-1 and TRBJ2-3; the match to TRBD2 covers 8 bases. V was clipped by 6 bases and J by 2 bases; unmatched bases: 7. The CDR3 sequence is 15 residues long. The germline CDR1 and CDR2 sequences are MNHNS and SASEGT. CDR3: CASSPTSGSTDTQYF. The DNA of the CDR3 is TGTGCCAGCAGCCCCACTAGCGGCTCCACAGATACGCAGTATTTT.

The chain combines TRBV7-8 with TRBJ2-1, with 13 nucleotides matching TRBD2. CDR1 and CDR2 (germline): SGHVS, FQNEAQ. The V gene end was trimmed by 5 bases and the J gene end by 3 bases; junction bases not matched to a gene: 4. The CDR3 extends over 16 amino acids. CDR3 sequence: CASSPGTSGDYNEQFF. The CDR3 coding sequence is TGTGCCAGCAGCCCAGGGACTAGCGGGGACTACAATGAGCAGTTCTTC.

This clone was recorded a few times. The chain joins TRBV7-2 to TRBJ2-1; the D gene is possibly TRBD2 (7 bases). CDR3 size: 12 residues. Trimming pared 5 bases from V and 14 bases from J, leaving 16 bases between. Germline lookup yields CDR1 SGHTA and CDR2 FQGNSA. CDR3 nucleotides: TGTGCCAGCAGCCCCGTGGGGGGGCGGAAGTTCTTC. This encodes CASSPVGGRKFF.

The rearrangement links TRBV7-9 to TRBJ2-7; 9 positions match TRBD1. The germline V gene has CDR1 SEHNR and CDR2 FQNEAQ (reference sequence). The V gene end was trimmed by 3 bases and the J gene end by 5 bases; junction bases not matched to a gene: 8. The length of the CDR3 is 15 residues. CDR3 DNA sequence: TGTGCCAGCAGCTTCCACCGGGACAGGGCCAACGAGCAGTACTTC. It specifies CASSFHRDRANEQYF.

The chain combines TRBV10-1 with TRBJ2-5, with 10 positions matching TRBD1. The V gene end was trimmed by 4 bases and the J gene end by 5 bases; junction bases not matched to a gene: 4. CDR1 is WNHNN, CDR2 SYGVQD, per germline (reference sequence). The CDR3 has 14 amino acids. As DNA, the CDR3 is TGCGCCAGCAGTGTCGACAGGGGGCGTGAGACCCAGTACTTC. Its protein product is CASSVDRGRETQYF.

The chain is built from TRBV12-5 and TRBJ2-3; 11 nucleotides agree with TRBD2. Trimming cost V 7 bases and J 4 bases; bases outside gene matches: 7. Germline loops: CDR1 LGHNT, CDR2 FRNRAP. CDR3 length: 15 amino acids. CDR3 sequence (DNA): TGTGCTAGTGCCGGCCTAGCGGGAGGTGCAGATACGCAGTATTTT. Translating it yields CASAGLAGGADTQYF.

The chain joins TRBV29-1 to TRBJ2-7, with no clear D. CDR3 length: 12 residues. The V gene's germline CDR1 is SQVTM and CDR2 ANQGSEA. Deletions cut 2 bases from V and 5 bases from J, with 10 bases between. In nucleotides, the CDR3 is TGCAGCGTTGAATACGGTGGGCACGAGCAGTACTTC. Encoded protein: CSVEYGGHEQYF.

This rearrangement joins TRBV5-6 to TRBJ2-1; D is perhaps TRBD2 (6 bases). The CDR3 is 14 residues long. V was clipped by 5 bases and J by 3 bases, with 12 bases between them. Germline CDR1 SGHDT, CDR2 YYEEEE. The CDR3 DNA sequence: TGTGCCAGCAGATCGGAGGGCTACTACAATGAGCAGTTCTTC. Protein: CASRSEGYYNEQFF. Variable domain in full (rest from reference TRBV5-6 and TRBJ2-1): DAGVTQSPTHLIKTRGQQVTLRCSPKSGHDTVSWYQQALGQGPQFIFQYYEEEERQRGNFPDRFSGHQFPNYSSELNVNALLLGDSALYLCASRSEGYYNEQFFGPGTRLTVL.

The V gene is TRBV10-1, the J gene TRBJ2-7, with D possibly being TRBD2 (5 bases). V was clipped by 2 bases and J by 1 base, with 6 bases between them. Germline CDR1 and CDR2: WNHNN and SYGVQD (reference sequence). This CDR3 is 13 amino acids long. CDR3 in amino acids: CASSEEGSYEQYF. The CDR3 DNA reads as TGCGCCAGCAGTGAGGAGGGTTCCTACGAGCAGTACTTC.

CDR3 sequence reads: CASSLVSGGVSYEQYF. The CDR3, as DNA: TGCGCCAGCAGCTTGGTTTCTGGCGGGGTTTCCTACGAGCAGTACTTC. This chain uses TRBV5-1 with TRBJ2-7; D is possibly TRBD2 (6 bases). The CDR3 runs 16 residues. V lost 0 bases and J lost 1, with 14 bases in between. Germline CDR1 and CDR2: SGHRS and YFSETQ.

The V gene is TRBV10-3, the J gene TRBJ2-2, with 7 bases lining up with TRBD1. This CDR3 region has 14 residues. J was trimmed by 1 base and V by 8 bases; bases with no gene match: 4. Germline CDR1 reads ENHRY; CDR2 reads SYGVKD. The CDR3 sequence: CAIRPGGNTGELFF. The CDR3 coding sequence is TGTGCCATCCGGCCAGGGGGGAACACCGGGGAGCTGTTTTTT.

The CDR3 bases are TGTGCCAGCTCACCGATCCGGGGGGATGGCTACACCTTC. Its protein is CASSPIRGDGYTF. The chain combines TRBV18 with TRBJ1-2; D might be TRBD1 (5 bases). This CDR3 contains 13 residues. Trimming shortened V by 3 bases and J by 6 bases, and 11 bases separated the two germline ends. In germline, CDR1 is KGHSH, CDR2 LQKENI.

The chain combines TRBV5-1 with TRBJ2-2; 11 bases agree with TRBD2. The junction had 3 bases not matched to a gene; V was cut back by 4 bases and J by 1 base. The CDR3 runs 16 residues. Germline V lookup: CDR1 SGHRS, CDR2 YFSETQ. CDR3 protein: CASSPTSGENTGELFF. The CDR3 DNA follows: TGCGCCAGCAGCCCGACTAGCGGGGAGAACACCGGGGAGCTGTTTTTT.

This clone was picked up a small number of times. The chain couples TRBV19 to TRBJ2-7; possible D gene TRBD2, 5 bases. V gave up 5 bases and J gave up 9 bases, with 11 bases separating them. Per the germline V gene, CDR1 is LNHDA and CDR2 is SQIVND (reference sequence). The CDR3 length is 11 residues. DNA for the CDR3: TGTGCCAGTAGTGCAGGAGGTGGGCAGTACTTC. Translated: CASSAGGGQYF.

The V and J genes are TRBV25-1 and TRBJ2-7, with TRBD2 matching over 9 bases. The junction had 0 bases not matched to a gene; V was cut back by 6 bases and J by 0 bases. The CDR3 contains 13 residues. Germline-derived CDR1 and CDR2 are MGHDK and SYGVNS. The CDR3 region has the DNA TGTGCCAGCAGACTAGCGGGCTCCTACGAGCAGTACTTC. Translating gives CASRLAGSYEQYF.

This clone came up a few times. The chain couples TRBV7-2 to TRBJ2-2; 9 nucleotides match TRBD1. CDR1 SGHTA and CDR2 FQGNSA come from the germline V gene. This CDR3 has 15 residues. V lost 5 bases, J lost 5 bases, and 6 bases stayed unmatched. The CDR3 here is CASSTSGTGTGELFF. CDR3 nucleotides: TGTGCCAGCAGCACCTCCGGGACAGGGACCGGGGAGCTGTTTTTT. Full variable domain (missing parts from reference TRBV7-2 and TRBJ2-2): GAGVSQSPSNKVTEKGKDVELRCDPISGHTALYWYRQSLGQGLEFLIYFQGNSAPDKSGLPSDRFSAERTGGSVSTLTIQRTQQEDSAVYLCASSTSGTGTGELFFGEGSRLTVL.

The chain recombines TRBV30 with TRBJ2-1, with D hard to call. Germline loops: CDR1 GTSNPN, CDR2 SVGIG (reference sequence). Trimming took off 2 bases at V and 9 bases at J, with 11 bases between the two ends. The CDR3 runs 12 residues. The CDR3 DNA follows: TGTGCCTGGAGTAGAAATATGGCTGAGCAGTTCTTC. This codes for CAWSRNMAEQFF. The full variable domain, completed using reference TRBV30 and TRBJ2-1, is SQTIHQWPATLVQPVGSPLSLECTVEGTSNPNLYWYRQAAGRGLQLLFYSVGIGQISSEVPQNLSASRPQDRQFILSSKKLLLSDSGFYLCAWSRNMAEQFFGPGTRLTVL.

The sample holds a few counts of this clone. The chain carries TRBV27 and TRBJ1-5; TRBD1 aligns across 8 bases. The ends lost 5 bases at V and 7 bases at J; junction bases unmatched: 4. The CDR3 sequence is 13 residues long. Germline CDR1 reads MNHEY; CDR2 reads SMNVEV (reference sequence). In nucleotides, the CDR3 is TGTGCCAGCAGTGGACAGGGATGGCAGCCCCAGCATTTT. Translation: CASSGQGWQPQHF.

The rearrangement joins TRBV2 to TRBJ2-7, with D perhaps TRBD2 (6 bases). The length of the CDR3 is 14 residues. Germline V CDR1 and CDR2: SNHLY, FYNNEI. V was cut by 0 bases and J by 6 bases, with 12 bases left in between. This CDR3 reads CASSEAGAGGEQYF. The CDR3 region has the DNA TGTGCCAGCAGTGAAGCCGGGGCCGGGGGCGAGCAGTACTTC. Drawing the rest from reference TRBV2 and TRBJ2-7, the complete variable domain is EPEVTQTPSHQVTQMGQEVILRCVPISNHLYFYWYRQILGQKVEFLVSFYNNEISEKSEIFDDQFSVERPDGSNFTLKIRSTKLEDSAMYFCASSEAGAGGEQYFGPGTRLTVT.

J is TRBJ1-3 and V is TRBV12-1. TRBV12-1 is a listed pseudogene. This CDR3 is 14 amino acids long. The CDR3 region is CASSYWFRGNTIYF. The CDR3 DNA reads TGTGCCAGCAGCTATTGGTTCCGGGGAAACACCATATATTTT.

The V and J genes are TRBV27 and TRBJ1-2; TRBD1 matches at 7 bases. CDR1 MNHEY and CDR2 SMNVEV come from the germline V gene (reference sequence). V dropped 4 bases and J dropped 8; count of bases not matched to a gene: 13. This CDR3 is 15 amino acids long. Written as DNA, the CDR3 is TGTGCCAGCAGTTGGGGCCGGGACAGAGGTTACGGCTACACCTTC. Translation gives CASSWGRDRGYGYTF.

The rearrangement links TRBV7-3 to TRBJ1-1, with D unresolved. This CDR3 region has 14 residues. The V end lost 0 bases, the J end lost 7 bases, and 12 bases lay between the germline ends. From germline, CDR1 is SGHTA and CDR2 FQGTGA. Here the CDR3 reads CASSLTRGQDEAFF. In DNA form, the CDR3 reads TGTGCCAGCAGCTTAACGAGAGGGCAGGATGAAGCTTTCTTT.

J is TRBJ2-1 and V is TRBV9; D may be TRBD2 (5 bases). V gave up 4 bases and J gave up 8 bases, with 25 bases separating them. The CDR3 loop spans 17 amino acids. Per germline, CDR1 SGDLS and CDR2 YYNGEE. CDR3 DNA: TGTGCCAGCAGCACCTCAAACCCTAGCCCCTTCGGGCATGAGCAGTTCTTC. It is translated as CASSTSNPSPFGHEQFF. Full variable domain (missing parts from reference TRBV9 and TRBJ2-1): DSGVTQTPKHLITATGQRVTLRCSPRSGDLSVYWYQQSLDQGLQFLIQYYNGEERAKGNILERFSAQQFPDLHSELNLSSLELGDSALYFCASSTSNPSPFGHEQFFGPGTRLTVL.

V gene TRBV7-2 combines with J gene TRBJ2-5, with D unresolved. The germline V gene has CDR1 SGHTA and CDR2 FQGNSA. Trimming shortened V by 5 bases and J by 5 bases, and 9 bases separated the two germline ends. The CDR3 consists of 12 residues. DNA of the CDR3: TGTGCCAGCAGCAAGCGTCAGGAGACCCAGTACTTC. As protein: CASSKRQETQYF.

This clone was recorded a few times. The chain has TRBV4-1 and TRBJ2-5; TRBD2 agrees at 11 bases. The CDR3 is 16 amino acids. CDR1 and CDR2 from the germline V gene are MGHRA and YSYEKL. J was trimmed by 3 bases and V by 1 base; bases with no gene match: 4. The CDR3 spells CASSQGLAGIEETQYF. CDR3 sequence (DNA): TGCGCCAGCAGCCAAGGACTAGCGGGAATTGAAGAGACCCAGTACTTC.

The V call is TRBV7-9, the J call TRBJ2-2, with 7 bases matching TRBD1. This CDR3 is 16 amino acids long. V was clipped by 5 bases and J by 2 bases; unmatched bases: 8. CDR1 SEHNR and CDR2 FQNEAQ come from the germline V gene (reference sequence). CDR3 sequence: CASSRWGTDNTGELFF. The CDR3 DNA reads TGTGCCAGCAGCCGGTGGGGGACAGATAACACCGGGGAGCTGTTTTTT.